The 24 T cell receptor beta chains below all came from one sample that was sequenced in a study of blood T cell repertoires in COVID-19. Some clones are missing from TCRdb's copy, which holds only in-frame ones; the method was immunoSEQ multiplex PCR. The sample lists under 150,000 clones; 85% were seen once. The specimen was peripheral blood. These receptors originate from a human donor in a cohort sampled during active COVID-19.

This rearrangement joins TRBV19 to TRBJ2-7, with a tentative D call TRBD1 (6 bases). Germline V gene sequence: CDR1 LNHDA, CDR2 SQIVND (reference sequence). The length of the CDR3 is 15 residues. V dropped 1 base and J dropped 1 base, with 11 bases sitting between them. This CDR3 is CASSIAATGSYEQYF. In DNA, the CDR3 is TGTGCCAGTAGTATAGCCGCCACAGGGTCCTACGAGCAGTACTTC.

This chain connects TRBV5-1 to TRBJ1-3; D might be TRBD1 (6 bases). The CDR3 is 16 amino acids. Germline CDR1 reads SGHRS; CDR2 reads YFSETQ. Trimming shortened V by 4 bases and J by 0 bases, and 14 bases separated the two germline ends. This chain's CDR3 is CASSVFGQFSGNTIYF. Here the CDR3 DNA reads TGCGCCAGCAGCGTATTTGGACAGTTCTCTGGAAACACCATATATTTT.

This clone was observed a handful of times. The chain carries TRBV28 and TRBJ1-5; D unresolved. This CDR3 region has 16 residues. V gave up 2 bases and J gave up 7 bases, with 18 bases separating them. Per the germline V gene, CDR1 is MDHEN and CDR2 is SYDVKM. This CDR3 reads CASSLGGAAGSQPQHF. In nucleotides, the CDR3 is TGTGCCAGCAGTTTAGGTGGCGCGGCGGGATCCCAGCCCCAGCATTTT. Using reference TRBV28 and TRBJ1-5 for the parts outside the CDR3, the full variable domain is DVKVTQSSRYLVKRTGEKVFLECVQDMDHENMFWYRQDPGLGLRLIYFSYDVKMKEKGDIPEGYSVSREKKERFSLILESASTNQTSMYLCASSLGGAAGSQPQHFGDGTRLSIL.

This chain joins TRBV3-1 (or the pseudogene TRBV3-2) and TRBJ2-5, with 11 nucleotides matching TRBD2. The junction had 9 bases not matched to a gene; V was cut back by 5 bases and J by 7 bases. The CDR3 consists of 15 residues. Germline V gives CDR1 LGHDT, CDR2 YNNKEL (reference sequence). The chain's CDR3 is CASSFSGGAPGTQYF. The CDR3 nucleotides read TGTGCCAGCAGCTTTAGCGGGGGGGCACCGGGGACCCAGTACTTC.

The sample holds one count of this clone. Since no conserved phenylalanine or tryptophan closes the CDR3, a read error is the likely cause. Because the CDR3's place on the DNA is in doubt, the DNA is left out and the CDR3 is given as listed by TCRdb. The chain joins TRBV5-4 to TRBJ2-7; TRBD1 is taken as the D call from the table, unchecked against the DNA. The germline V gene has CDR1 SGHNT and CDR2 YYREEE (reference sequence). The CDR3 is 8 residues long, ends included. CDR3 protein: CASSLMDN.

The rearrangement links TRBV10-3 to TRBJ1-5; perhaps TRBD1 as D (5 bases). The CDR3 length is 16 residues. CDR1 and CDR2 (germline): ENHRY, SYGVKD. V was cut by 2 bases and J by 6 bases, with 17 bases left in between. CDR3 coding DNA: TGTGCCATCAGTGAGCCTATTTCCGGGGGAGGTCAGCCCCAGCATTTT. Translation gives CAISEPISGGGQPQHF.

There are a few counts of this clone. CDR3 amino acids: CASSLVSGELGEQFF. In nucleotides, the CDR3 is TGTGCCAGCAGCCTGGTTAGCGGGGAATTAGGGGAGCAGTTCTTC. J is TRBJ2-1 and V is TRBV6-2 or TRBV6-3, with TRBD2 matching over 8 bases. The CDR3 extends over 15 amino acids. The trim removed 6 bases at V and 10 bases at J, leaving 14 bases unmatched. The germline V gene encodes CDR1 MNHEY and CDR2 SVGEGT.

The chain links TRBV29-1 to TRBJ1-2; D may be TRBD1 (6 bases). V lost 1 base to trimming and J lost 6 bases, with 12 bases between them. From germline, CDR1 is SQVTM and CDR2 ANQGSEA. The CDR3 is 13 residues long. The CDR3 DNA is TGCAGCGTTGAAGCAGCGGGGGCGGATGGCTACACCTTC. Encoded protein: CSVEAAGADGYTF. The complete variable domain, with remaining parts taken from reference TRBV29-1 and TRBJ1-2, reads SAVISQKPSRDICQRGTSLTIQCQVDSQVTMMFWYRQQPGQSLTLIATANQGSEATYESGFVIDKFPISRPNLTFSTLTVSNMSPEDSSIYLCSVEAAGADGYTFGSGTRLTVV.

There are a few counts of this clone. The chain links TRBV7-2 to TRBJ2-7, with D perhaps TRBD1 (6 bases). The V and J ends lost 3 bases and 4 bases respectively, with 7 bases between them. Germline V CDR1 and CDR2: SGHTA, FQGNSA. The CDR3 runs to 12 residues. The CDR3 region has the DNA TGTGCCAGCAGCTTCGACAGGTACGAGCAGTACTTC. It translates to CASSFDRYEQYF.

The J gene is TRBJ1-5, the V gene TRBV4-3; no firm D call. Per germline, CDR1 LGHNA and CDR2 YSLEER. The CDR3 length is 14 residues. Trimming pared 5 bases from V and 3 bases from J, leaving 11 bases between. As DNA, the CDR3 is TGCGCCAGCAGCACCGGACTTCTCAATCAGCCCCAGCATTTT. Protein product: CASSTGLLNQPQHF.

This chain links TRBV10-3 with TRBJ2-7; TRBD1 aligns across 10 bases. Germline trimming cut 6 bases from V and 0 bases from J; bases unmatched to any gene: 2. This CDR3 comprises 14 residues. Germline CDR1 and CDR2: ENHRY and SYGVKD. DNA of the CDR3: TGTGCCATCAGGGGGGACAGGGGCTCCTACGAGCAGTACTTC. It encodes CAIRGDRGSYEQYF.

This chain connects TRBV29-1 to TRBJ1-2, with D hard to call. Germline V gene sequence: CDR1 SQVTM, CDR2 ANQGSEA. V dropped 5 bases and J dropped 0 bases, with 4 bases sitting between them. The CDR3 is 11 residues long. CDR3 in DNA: TGCAGCGTTTTAGCTAACTATGGCTACACCTTC. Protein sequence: CSVLANYGYTF.

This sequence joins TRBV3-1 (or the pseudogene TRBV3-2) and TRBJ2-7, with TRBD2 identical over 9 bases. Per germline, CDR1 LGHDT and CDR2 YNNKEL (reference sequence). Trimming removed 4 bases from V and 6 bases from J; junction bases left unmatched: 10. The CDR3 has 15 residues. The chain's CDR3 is CASSPSRSGGFEQYF. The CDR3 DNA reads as TGTGCCAGCAGCCCATCGAGGAGCGGGGGGTTCGAGCAGTACTTC.

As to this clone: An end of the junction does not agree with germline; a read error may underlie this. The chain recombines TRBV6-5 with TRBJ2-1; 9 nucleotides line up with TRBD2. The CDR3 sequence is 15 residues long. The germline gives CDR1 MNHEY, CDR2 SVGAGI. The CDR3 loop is CASRYLAGDPNEQFF. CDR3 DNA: TGTGCCAGCAGATACTTAGCGGGGGACCCCAATGAGCAGTTCTTC.

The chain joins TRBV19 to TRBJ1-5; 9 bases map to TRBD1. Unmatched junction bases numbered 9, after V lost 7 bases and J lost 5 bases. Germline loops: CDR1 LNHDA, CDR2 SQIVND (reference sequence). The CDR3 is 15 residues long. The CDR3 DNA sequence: TGTGCCAGTAACCCCAGGGACAGGGACCATCAGCCCCAGCATTTT. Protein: CASNPRDRDHQPQHF.

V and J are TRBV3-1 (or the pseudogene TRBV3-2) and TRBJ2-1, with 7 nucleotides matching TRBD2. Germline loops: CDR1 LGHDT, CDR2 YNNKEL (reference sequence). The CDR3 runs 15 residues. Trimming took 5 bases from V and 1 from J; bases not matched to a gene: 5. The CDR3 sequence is CASSTGGTSYNEQFF. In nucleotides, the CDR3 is TGTGCCAGCAGCACCGGGGGGACGTCCTACAATGAGCAGTTCTTC.

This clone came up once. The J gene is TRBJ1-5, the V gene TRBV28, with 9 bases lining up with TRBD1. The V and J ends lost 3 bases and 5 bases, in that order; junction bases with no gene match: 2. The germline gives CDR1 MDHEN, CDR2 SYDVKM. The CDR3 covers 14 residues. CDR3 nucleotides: TGTGCCAGCAGTTTCTGGACAGGGGATCAGCCCCAGCATTTT. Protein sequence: CASSFWTGDQPQHF.

For the CDR3, the DNA is TGTGCCAGCAGCTTGTCGACAGGAGCCGAGCAGTACTTC. Translation: CASSLSTGAEQYF. The chain has TRBV5-4 and TRBJ2-7, with D perhaps TRBD1 (6 bases). The germline V and J ends were trimmed by 1 base and 6 bases, with 11 bases remaining between them. The CDR3 contains 13 residues. Germline V gene sequence: CDR1 SGHNT, CDR2 YYREEE (reference sequence).

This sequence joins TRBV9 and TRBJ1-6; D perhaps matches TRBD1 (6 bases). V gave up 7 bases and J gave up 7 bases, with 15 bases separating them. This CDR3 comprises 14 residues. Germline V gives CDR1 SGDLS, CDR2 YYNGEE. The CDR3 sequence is CASARTDQNSPLHF. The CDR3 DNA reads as TGTGCCAGCGCCCGGACAGATCAGAATTCACCCCTCCACTTT.

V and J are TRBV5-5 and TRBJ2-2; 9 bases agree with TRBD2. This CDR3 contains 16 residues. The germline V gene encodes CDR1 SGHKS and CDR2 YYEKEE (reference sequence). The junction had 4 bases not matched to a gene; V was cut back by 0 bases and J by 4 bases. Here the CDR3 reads CASSLEAGGLTGELFF. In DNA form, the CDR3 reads TGTGCCAGCAGCTTGGAAGCGGGGGGCCTCACCGGGGAGCTGTTTTTT.

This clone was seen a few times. The CDR3 loop is CASSERNSNQPQHF. CDR3 in DNA: TGTGCCAGCAGTGAGAGGAACAGCAATCAGCCCCAGCATTTT. The genes are TRBV6-1 and TRBJ1-5, with D unclear. The germline gives CDR1 MNHNS, CDR2 SASEGT. Between the trimmed V and J ends, which lost 3 bases and 1 base, there was a span of 7 bases. The CDR3 covers 14 residues.

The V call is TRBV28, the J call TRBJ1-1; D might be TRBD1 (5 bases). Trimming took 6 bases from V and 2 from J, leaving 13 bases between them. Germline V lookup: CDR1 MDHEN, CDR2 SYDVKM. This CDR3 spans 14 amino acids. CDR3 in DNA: TGTGCCAGCAGAACAGGTTATAGTAACACTGAAGCTTTCTTT. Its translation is CASRTGYSNTEAFF.

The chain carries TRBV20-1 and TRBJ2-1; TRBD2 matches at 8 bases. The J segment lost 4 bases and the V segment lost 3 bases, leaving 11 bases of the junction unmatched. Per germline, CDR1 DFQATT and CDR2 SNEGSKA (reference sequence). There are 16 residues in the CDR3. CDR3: CSASPQRGRFYNEQFF. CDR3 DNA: TGCAGTGCTAGTCCCCAGCGGGGGAGGTTTTACAATGAGCAGTTCTTC.

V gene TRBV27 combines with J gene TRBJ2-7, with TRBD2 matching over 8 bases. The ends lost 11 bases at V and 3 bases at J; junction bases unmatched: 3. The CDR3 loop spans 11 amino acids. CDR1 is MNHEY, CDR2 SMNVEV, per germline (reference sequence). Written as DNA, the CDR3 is TGTGCCTCCAGCGGGGGCTACGAGCAGTACTTC. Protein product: CASSGGYEQYF.